This is a list of T cell receptor beta chains from one sample in a study of molecular identifiers for immune sequencing clone quantification. A single record per CDR3 protein comes from TCRdb applying MiXCR to the PCR reads. The profile covers approximately 630,000 distinct CDR3 sequences, with less than 30% appearing a single time and about 0.84% taken by the ten largest. Sequencing was carried out using naive CD8+ T cells from blood, with Jurkat cell RNA spiked in. The receptors shown here come from a human donor in good health. Some libraries in this study had Jurkat cell RNA spiked in. The CDR3 runs from the conserved cysteine through the conserved F or W. A D gene is named only where the DNA matches it firmly. The listing skips clone size in some rows; elsewhere it reads once, few, many or a size class.

J gene	V gene	clone size	D gene	CDR3 protein	CDR3 DNA
TRBJ1-4	TRBV12-3/TRBV12-4	many	TRBD1	CASRGTGALTNEKLFF	TGTGCCAGCAGAGGGACAGGGGCGTTGACTAATGAAAAACTGTTTTTT
TRBJ2-7	TRBV27	.	.	CASSLAFSSYEQYF	TGTGCCAGCAGTTTAGCGTTTAGCTCCTACGAGCAGTACTTC
TRBJ2-7	TRBV3-1	many	.	CASRGQGREQYF	TGTGCCAGCCGGGGGCAGGGTCGCGAGCAGTACTTC
TRBJ2-7	TRBV9	.	TRBD2	CARRVGGAGGYEQYF	TGTGCCCGCCGCGTAGGGGGGGCGGGGGGCTACGAGCAGTACTTC
TRBJ2-1	TRBV5-3	.	.	CASSSQPPTGPGNEQFF	TGTGCCAGCAGCTCCCAACCACCGACAGGCCCCGGGAATGAGCAGTTCTTC
TRBJ2-5	TRBV20-1	.	TRBD2	CSARDGGSGAEAQYF	TGCAGTGCTAGAGATGGCGGGAGCGGTGCGGAGGCCCAGTACTTC
TRBJ2-7	TRBV4-3	.	.	CASSQGYEQCF	TGCGCCAGCAGCCAGGGTTACGAGCAGTGCTTC
TRBJ1-4	TRBV6-2/TRBV6-3	few	.	CASSHNRIPDEKLFF	TGTGCCAGCAGCCACAACAGGATCCCAGATGAAAAACTGTTTTTT
TRBJ2-7	TRBV15	many	TRBD1	CATSTRTGAYEQYF	TGTGCCACCAGCACAAGGACAGGGGCCTACGAGCAGTACTTC
TRBJ2-7	TRBV7-9	.	.	CASSPLLSSYEQYF	TGTGCCAGCAGCCCCCTGCTCAGCTCCTACGAGCAGTACTTC
TRBJ2-2	TRBV7-3	.	.	CASSFDGTYNAGELFF	TGTGCCAGCAGCTTTGACGGGACATACAACGCCGGGGAGCTGTTTTTT
TRBJ1-1	TRBV14	many	TRBD1	CASSRGRGQDTEAFF	TGTGCCAGCAGCCGAGGGAGGGGGCAGGACACTGAAGCTTTCTTT
TRBJ2-7	TRBV6-5	many	TRBD2	CASSYGLAGYEQYF	TGTGCCAGCAGTTACGGACTAGCGGGATACGAGCAGTACTTC
TRBJ2-2	TRBV6-6	.	TRBD1	CASSQQGAAGELFF	TGTGCCAGCAGTCAACAGGGGGCAGCCGGGGAGCTGTTTTTT
TRBJ1-5	TRBV12-3/TRBV12-4	.	.	CASSLIGYSNQPQHF	TGTGCCAGCAGTTTGATAGGATATAGCAATCAGCCCCAGCATTTT
TRBJ1-2	TRBV29-1	few	TRBD1	CSVADRGYGYTF	TGCAGCGTGGCGGACAGGGGCTATGGCTACACCTTC
TRBJ2-3	TRBV20-1	many	.	CSARTTQVFASTDTQYF	TGCAGTGCTAGAACTACACAGGTGTTCGCGTCCACAGATACGCAGTATTTT
TRBJ2-5	TRBV11-2	.	.	CASSLETGETQYF	TGTGCCAGCAGCTTAGAGACGGGTGAGACCCAGTACTTC
TRBJ1-5	TRBV7-2	many	.	CASSLVRDSNQPQHF	TGTGCCAGCAGCTTAGTTAGGGACAGCAATCAGCCCCAGCATTTT
TRBJ2-1	TRBV12-3/TRBV12-4	.	.	CASSWSGYNEQFF	TGTGCCAGCAGTTGGAGCGGCTACAATGAGCAGTTCTTC
TRBJ1-6	TRBV12-3/TRBV12-4	few	.	CASSFYPAGDNSPLHF	TGTGCCAGCAGTTTTTACCCGGCAGGGGATAATTCACCCCTCCACTTT
TRBJ2-1	TRBV29-1	.	TRBD1	CSVTGGRRAVFYNEQFF	TGCAGCGTGACAGGGGGTCGGAGGGCCGTATTCTACAATGAGCAGTTCTTC
TRBJ1-2	TRBV14	.	.	CASSQDARRPNYGYTF	TGTGCCAGCAGCCAAGACGCGCGGAGACCGAACTATGGCTACACCTTC
TRBJ2-3	TRBV9	many	TRBD1	CASSVEGTVTDTQYF	TGTGCCAGCAGCGTAGAGGGGACAGTCACAGATACGCAGTATTTT
TRBJ2-3	TRBV7-9	many	.	CASSYSGASTDTQYF	TGTGCCAGCAGCTACAGCGGAGCGAGCACAGATACGCAGTATTTT
TRBJ2-3	TRBV27	few	TRBD1	CASSLTSTGAADTQYF	TGTGCCAGCAGTCTGACCTCGACAGGGGCGGCAGATACGCAGTATTTT
TRBJ1-2	TRBV3-1	.	TRBD1	CASSQSRDRLYLGYTF	TGTGCCAGCAGCCAGAGCCGGGACAGATTATATCTCGGCTACACCTTC
TRBJ1-2	TRBV19	.	TRBD1	CASSISSTGRYGYTF	TGTGCCAGTAGTATTTCCTCGACAGGGCGATATGGCTACACCTTC
TRBJ1-6	TRBV12-3/TRBV12-4	few	.	CASSLVGENSPLHF	TGTGCCAGCAGTTTAGTGGGAGAAAATTCACCCCTCCACTTT
TRBJ2-1	TRBV28	few	TRBD1	CASSFRTGDGEQFF	TGTGCCAGCAGTTTCCGGACAGGGGATGGTGAGCAGTTCTTC
TRBJ2-7	TRBV5-4	many	.	CASSVEGEQYF	TGTGCCAGCAGCGTTGAAGGGGAGCAGTACTTC
TRBJ2-7	TRBV10-1	once	TRBD2	CASSESTSGGSYEQYF	TGCGCCAGCAGTGAGTCGACTAGCGGGGGCTCCTACGAGCAGTACTTC
TRBJ2-5	TRBV29-1	many	.	CSVVQVEETQYF	TGCAGCGTTGTACAGGTTGAAGAGACCCAGTACTTC
TRBJ2-1	TRBV4-1	many	TRBD2	CASSHLMGLAGNEQFF	TGCGCCAGCAGCCATCTCATGGGACTAGCTGGCAATGAGCAGTTCTTC
TRBJ1-1	TRBV29-1	.	TRBD1	CSDTGQGAFF	TGCAGCGATACGGGACAGGGAGCTTTCTTT
TRBJ1-5	TRBV4-1	.	.	CASSQVYMGFQPQHF	TGCGCCAGCAGCCAAGTATACATGGGGTTTCAGCCCCAGCATTTT
TRBJ1-6	TRBV27	many	.	CASSLSEGSPLHF	TGTGCCAGCAGTTTATCAGAAGGTTCACCCCTCCACTTT
TRBJ2-3	TRBV24-1	once	.	CATSDPNSASTDTRYF	TGTGCCACCAGTGACCCGAACAGTGCTAGCACAGATACGCGGTATTTT
TRBJ2-1	TRBV28	.	.	CDSSLLGNEQFF	TGTGACAGCAGTTTATTGGGTAATGAGCAGTTCTTC
TRBJ1-1	TRBV13	.	.	CASSPGAGRMNTEAFF	TGTGCCAGCAGCCCTGGAGCAGGGAGGATGAACACTGAAGCTTTCTTT
TRBJ2-7	TRBV5-1	many	.	CASSLGAHTRYEQYF	TGCGCCAGCAGCTTAGGAGCACACACTCGCTACGAGCAGTACTTC
TRBJ1-5	TRBV18	.	.	CASSPAGYGPQPQHF	TGTGCCAGCTCACCAGCGGGGTACGGCCCTCAGCCCCAGCATTTT
TRBJ1-4	TRBV30	few	TRBD1	CAWSLDSGTGYEKLFF	TGTGCCTGGAGCCTGGATTCCGGGACAGGGTATGAAAAACTGTTTTTT
TRBJ2-7	TRBV25-1	many	.	CASSESGPYEQYF	TGTGCCAGCAGTGAATCAGGGCCCTACGAGCAGTACTTC
TRBJ2-1	TRBV24-1	.	.	CATSEPNSGRKFF	TGTGCCACCAGTGAACCTAACAGTGGGCGGAAGTTCTTC
TRBJ1-2	TRBV7-9	many	.	CASSYSTENGYTF	TGTGCCAGCAGTTATTCAACCGAGAATGGCTACACCTTC
TRBJ1-1	TRBV29-1	many	.	CSVEAGSGAFF	TGCAGCGTTGAGGCGGGGAGTGGAGCTTTCTTT
TRBJ2-3	TRBV7-3	.	.	CASSPGLEDSLDTQYF	TGTGCCAGCAGCCCTGGACTCGAAGACTCCCTAGATACGCAGTATTTT
TRBJ2-7	TRBV6-2/TRBV6-3	.	.	CARSYIAEQYF	TGTGCCCGCAGTTACATCGCCGAGCAGTACTTC